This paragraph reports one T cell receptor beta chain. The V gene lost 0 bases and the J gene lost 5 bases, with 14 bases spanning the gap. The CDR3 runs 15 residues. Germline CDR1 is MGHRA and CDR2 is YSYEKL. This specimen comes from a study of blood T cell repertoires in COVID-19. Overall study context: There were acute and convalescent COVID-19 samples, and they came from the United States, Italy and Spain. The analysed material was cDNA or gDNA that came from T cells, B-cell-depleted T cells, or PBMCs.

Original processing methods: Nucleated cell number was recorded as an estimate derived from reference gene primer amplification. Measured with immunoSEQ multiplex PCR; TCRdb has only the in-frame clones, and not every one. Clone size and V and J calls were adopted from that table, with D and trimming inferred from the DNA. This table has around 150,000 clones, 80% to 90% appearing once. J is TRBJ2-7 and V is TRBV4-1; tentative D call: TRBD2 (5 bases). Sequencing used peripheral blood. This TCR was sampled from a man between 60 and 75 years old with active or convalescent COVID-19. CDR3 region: CASSQETSRADEQYF. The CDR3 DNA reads TGCGCCAGCAGCCAAGAAACTTCGCGGGCGGACGAGCAGTACTTC.